Each of the 15 T cell receptor beta chains below was sequenced from the same sample in a study of siplizumab effects on memory and regulatory T cells. TCRdb keeps only in-frame clones here, not all; method: immunoSEQ multiplex PCR. The sample consists of around 94,000 clones, roughly nine tenths of them appearing once. The specimen was CD4+ T cells sorted from blood. These receptor sequences come from a human donor in good health.

The chain recombines TRBV5-1 with TRBJ1-1, with no clear D. Between the trimmed V and J ends, which lost 0 bases and 1 base, there was a span of 10 bases. The CDR3 is made up of 15 amino acids. Germline CDR1 is SGHRS and CDR2 is YFSETQ. CDR3 in amino acids: CASSLGAGWNTEAFF. The CDR3 DNA reads as TGCGCCAGCAGCTTGGGGGCGGGCTGGAACACTGAAGCTTTCTTT. Supplemented by reference TRBV5-1 and TRBJ1-1, the full variable domain reads KAGVTQTPRYLIKTRGQQVTLSCSPISGHRSVSWYQQTPGQGLQFLFEYFSETQRNKGNFPGRFSGRQFSNSRSEMNVSTLELGDSALYLCASSLGAGWNTEAFFGQGTRLTVV.

Comments on this clone: The germline gene is not matched at one end of the junction; a read error may be the cause. The rearrangement joins TRBV5-1 to TRBJ2-1; the match to TRBD2 covers 8 bases. Germline CDR1 and CDR2: SGHRS and YFSETQ. The CDR3 extends over 15 amino acids. The CDR3 nucleotides read TGCGCCAGCAGCCCCGGGACTAGTTTTGGCAATGAGCGGTTCTTC. It codes for CASSPGTSFGNERFF.

V usage is TRBV29-1 and J usage is TRBJ1-1; TRBD1 aligns across 8 bases. The trim removed 7 bases at V and 5 bases at J, leaving 9 bases unmatched. The CDR3 is made up of 13 amino acids. From germline, CDR1 is SQVTM and CDR2 ANQGSEA. CDR3 nucleotide sequence: TGCAGCGCCCTACAGGGGGATGGAACTGAAGCTTTCTTT. Its protein is CSALQGDGTEAFF.

The chain employs TRBV7-9 and TRBJ2-5; D assignment may be TRBD1 or TRBD2 (6 bases each). Trimming took 3 bases from V and 4 from J, leaving 18 bases between them. The CDR3 is 16 amino acids. Germline V CDR1 and CDR2: SEHNR, FQNEAQ (reference sequence). CDR3 DNA sequence: TGTGCCAGCAGCTTTTATATAGGGGGAGGAGGAGAGACCCAGTACTTC. Translated, it gives CASSFYIGGGGETQYF. The entire variable domain, with the rest obtained from reference TRBV7-9 and TRBJ2-5, is as follows: DTGVSQNPRHKITKRGQNVTFRCDPISEHNRLYWYRQTLGQGPEFLTYFQNEAQLEKSRLLSDRFSAERPKGSFSTLEIQRTEQGDSAMYLCASSFYIGGGGETQYFGPGTRLLVL.

This sequence joins TRBV5-1 and TRBJ2-1; D not resolved. The ends were cut back, 1 base at V and 3 bases at J, with 5 bases in the middle. This CDR3 has 13 residues. Germline assignment: CDR1 SGHRS and CDR2 YFSETQ. CDR3 coding DNA: TGCGCCAGCAGCTTGACCTACTACAATGAGCAGTTCTTC. It yields the protein CASSLTYYNEQFF.

The chain carries TRBV6-1 and TRBJ1-2; D is undetermined. The CDR3 covers 14 residues. From germline, CDR1 is MNHNS and CDR2 SASEGT. The V end was cut by 7 bases, the J end by 1 base, with 13 bases between. CDR3 residues: CASNVIDGNYGYTF. CDR3 DNA: TGTGCCAGCAACGTAATTGACGGTAACTATGGCTACACCTTC.

The chain has TRBV27 and TRBJ2-5, with 7 positions matching TRBD1. This CDR3 spans 16 amino acids. V shed 5 bases and J 3 bases; nucleotides not matched to a gene: 12. CDR1 is MNHEY and CDR2 is SMNVEV in the germline V gene (reference sequence). CDR3 DNA: TGTGCCAGCAGTCTACGGACAGGCTGGGAAAAAGAGACCCAGTACTTC. Protein product: CASSLRTGWEKETQYF.

The genes are TRBV5-4 and TRBJ2-7; D might be TRBD1 or TRBD2, each matching 6 bases. The germline V gene encodes CDR1 SGHNT and CDR2 YYREEE (reference sequence). The CDR3 covers 16 residues. Trimming shortened V by 0 bases and J by 6 bases, and 19 bases separated the two germline ends. This chain's CDR3 is CASSLGREQGSREQYF. Here the CDR3 DNA reads TGTGCCAGCAGCTTGGGGCGGGAACAGGGATCCCGCGAGCAGTACTTC.

The V call is TRBV18, the J call TRBJ2-7; D might be TRBD1 or TRBD2, each matching 5 bases. With 0 bases removed from V and 0 bases from J, the gap between germline ends came to 9 bases. This CDR3 is built from 15 residues. Germline-derived CDR1 and CDR2 are KGHSH and LQKENI. The CDR3 DNA sequence: TGTGCCAGCTCACCACCGGGGACGGGCTCCTACGAGCAGTACTTC. Residues: CASSPPGTGSYEQYF.

The chain is built from TRBV19 and TRBJ2-3, with 7 bases identical to TRBD1. In germline, CDR1 is LNHDA, CDR2 SQIVND (reference sequence). With 7 bases clipped from V and 0 bases from J, the junction kept 16 bases outside the gene matches. The CDR3 is made up of 18 amino acids. This CDR3 reads CASKSRQGVHSSTDTQYF. CDR3 nucleotides: TGTGCCAGTAAATCCCGGCAGGGGGTCCACTCTAGCACAGATACGCAGTATTTT.

The chain joins TRBV18 to TRBJ1-6, with 11 positions matching TRBD1. This CDR3 has 15 residues. After removal of 2 bases from V and 9 bases from J, the junction contained 3 bases not matched to a gene. Germline lookup yields CDR1 KGHSH and CDR2 LQKENI. The CDR3 coding sequence is TGTGCCAGCTCACCAACGGGACAGGGGGTTTCACCCCTCCACTTT. Translated: CASSPTGQGVSPLHF. The whole variable domain, filled in from reference TRBV18 and TRBJ1-6, reads NAGVMQNPRHLVRRRGQEARLRCSPMKGHSHVYWYRQLPEEGLKFMVYLQKENIIDESGMPKERFSAEFPKEGPSILRIQQVVRGDSAAYFCASSPTGQGVSPLHFGNGTRLTVT.

This clone has only one observation. The chain uses TRBV5-4 and TRBJ2-7; the D is unclear. This CDR3 is built from 12 residues. Germline CDR1 SGHNT, CDR2 YYREEE (reference sequence). V dropped 5 bases and J dropped 11 bases, with 17 bases sitting between them. The CDR3 DNA reads as TGTGCCAGCAGATCTGACGGTCCTCCGGAGTACTTC. Its translation: CASRSDGPPEYF.

This chain joins TRBV7-8 and TRBJ1-5, with D maybe TRBD1 (6 bases). V gave up 4 bases and J gave up 2 bases, with 12 bases separating them. This CDR3 has 15 amino acids. In germline, CDR1 is SGHVS, CDR2 FQNEAQ. The chain's CDR3 is CASSSRDIGNQPQHF. The CDR3 DNA follows: TGTGCCAGCAGCTCACGGGACATAGGCAATCAGCCCCAGCATTTT.

The rearrangement uses TRBV28 and TRBJ2-7; the D gene is possibly TRBD2 (6 bases). The germline gives CDR1 MDHEN, CDR2 SYDVKM. Trimming took 3 bases from V and 6 from J, leaving 15 bases between them. CDR3 length: 14 amino acids. CDR3 bases: TGTGCCAGCAGTTTTCGCGGGATACCAATCGAGCAGTACTTC. Protein: CASSFRGIPIEQYF.

The rearrangement links TRBV5-1 to TRBJ2-1; D is ambiguous. The germline CDR1 and CDR2 sequences are SGHRS and YFSETQ. The CDR3 consists of 13 residues. V was cut by 2 bases and J by 7 bases, with 10 bases left in between. The CDR3 reads CASSFGTGNEQFF. DNA of the CDR3: TGCGCCAGCAGCTTCGGCACTGGGAATGAGCAGTTCTTC.